This record concerns one TCR beta chain sequence. Its matching antigen is unknown. The data derive from a study of cytotoxic CD8 clonotypes in ibrutinib-treated CLL. The study's findings and limits: Baseline clonality exceeded age-matched healthy donors and tracked circulating CD8+ T-cell counts. Clonality grew at ibrutinib response; at progression, it decreased back toward baseline.

Profiling relied on immunoSEQ multiplex PCR, and the TCRdb table lists in-frame clones only, not all of them. The sample consists of 300,000 or so clones, 67% of them appearing once. This CDR3 contains 17 residues. CDR1 is SGHTS, CDR2 YDEGEE, per germline. The germline V and J ends were trimmed by 0 bases and 0 bases, with 13 bases remaining between them. The gene calls are TRBV5-8 and TRBJ2-1; D gene ambiguous. This TCR came from a human donor with chronic lymphocytic leukemia. The sample here was PBMCs, taken after 36 months of ibrutinib treatment. The CDR3 loop reads CASSLDSLTASYNEQFF. The CDR3 DNA reads TGTGCCAGCAGCTTGGATTCACTTACGGCCTCCTACAATGAGCAGTTCTTC.